The next 18 T cell receptor beta chains were all read from a single sample in a study of blood T cell repertoires in COVID-19. Sequenced by immunoSEQ multiplex PCR; TCRdb stores in-frame clones only, minus some. The sample lists around 99,000 clones, around 78% occurring once. Material: peripheral blood. The receptor set was obtained from a woman aged 55-70 years with acute or convalescent COVID-19.

The gene calls are TRBV24-1 and TRBJ2-3, with D unresolved. V lost 3 bases, J lost 4 bases, and 7 bases lay in between. This CDR3 comprises 13 residues. CDR1 KGHDR and CDR2 SFDVKD come from the germline V gene. The CDR3 sequence: CATSDPLSDTQYF. The CDR3 DNA sequence: TGTGCCACCAGTGATCCCCTTTCAGATACGCAGTATTTT.

The CDR3 sequence: CASSAFQGGKNTIYF. CDR3 coding DNA: TGTGCCAGCTCGGCTTTCCAGGGGGGCAAAAACACCATATATTTT. This rearrangement joins TRBV6-5 to TRBJ1-3, with 7 bases that match TRBD1. This CDR3 has 15 residues. The V gene's germline CDR1 is MNHEY and CDR2 SVGAGI. The ends lost 8 bases at V and 6 bases at J; junction bases unmatched: 13.

The V and J genes are TRBV21-1 and TRBJ1-1; the table gives TRBD1 as D, unverified against the DNA. TRBV21-1 is assigned pseudogene status. The CDR3 has 15 amino acids. This CDR3 reads CASRRTGREGSEAFF. CDR3 bases: TGTGCCAGCCGGAGGACAGGGAGGGAAGGTTCTGAAGCTTTCTTT.

The CDR3 region has the DNA TGTGCCACCGAACAGGCGGGAGGTGAGCCCCAGCATTTT. This translates into CATEQAGGEPQHF. The gene calls are TRBV10-3 and TRBJ1-5; TRBD1 might be the D (5 bases). Germline V gene lookup returns CDR1 ENHRY and CDR2 SYGVKD. The CDR3 is 13 residues long. Trimming pared 10 bases from V and 8 bases from J, leaving 18 bases between.

Points on this clone: At one boundary the junction diverges from the germline segment, which might be a read error. This chain connects TRBV7-3 to TRBJ1-1; maybe TRBD1 (5 bases). Per germline, CDR1 SGHTA and CDR2 FQGTGA. The CDR3 extends over 13 amino acids. The CDR3 is CATSLGRDTEAFF. The CDR3 DNA reads as TGTGCCACCAGCTTAGGCAGGGACACTGAAGCTTTCTTT.

The gene calls are TRBV3-1 (or the pseudogene TRBV3-2) and TRBJ1-6; D possibly corresponds to TRBD1 (6 bases). This CDR3 has 13 amino acids. Germline assignment: CDR1 LGHDT and CDR2 YNNKEL (reference sequence). V was pared by 6 bases and J by 10 bases, with 13 bases between. The DNA of the CDR3 is TGTGCCAGCAGTTTTTCAGGGACATCACCCCTCCACTTT. Amino acids: CASSFSGTSPLHF.

This clone appeared a few times. V usage is TRBV28 and J usage is TRBJ1-1; D not resolved. From germline, CDR1 is MDHEN and CDR2 SYDVKM. Trimming removed 6 bases from V and 1 base from J, with 9 bases in between. This CDR3 is 13 amino acids long. The CDR3 region has the DNA TGTGCCAGCAGCAGCGCCAGGAACACTGAAGCTTTCTTT. Amino acid sequence: CASSSARNTEAFF.

This clone was seen only a few times. The J gene is TRBJ2-2, the V gene TRBV5-4; 9 nucleotides line up with TRBD1. The CDR3 consists of 15 residues. Trimming at V came to 4 bases and at J to 7 bases, leaving 8 bases not matched to a gene. Germline-derived CDR1 and CDR2 are SGHNT and YYREEE (reference sequence). The CDR3 DNA is TGTGCCAGCAGCGTAGACAGGGGGTCGGTCGGGGAGCTGTTTTTT. It yields the protein CASSVDRGSVGELFF.

This clone was counted once. V gene TRBV30 combines with J gene TRBJ2-2; 10 bases agree with TRBD2. V dropped 4 bases and J dropped 6; count of bases not matched to a gene: 11. The CDR3 is 16 amino acids. Germline V gene data show CDR1 as GTSNPN and CDR2 as SVGIG (reference sequence). DNA for the CDR3: TGTGCCTGGAACGAGCGGGGGGGCCTGAGGGCCGGGGAGCTGTTTTTT. Encoded protein: CAWNERGGLRAGELFF. The whole variable domain, remainder taken from reference TRBV30 and TRBJ2-2, is SQTIHQWPATLVQPVGSPLSLECTVEGTSNPNLYWYRQAAGRGLQLLFYSVGIGQISSEVPQNLSASRPQDRQFILSSKKLLLSDSGFYLCAWNERGGLRAGELFFGEGSRLTVL.

Here the CDR3 reads CATSRGGTGTTEQYF. CDR3 coding DNA: TGTGCCACCAGCAGAGGGGGGACAGGGACGACCGAGCAGTACTTC. V is TRBV15 and J is TRBJ2-7, with 9 nucleotides matching TRBD1. The V gene end was trimmed by 1 base and the J gene end by 6 bases; junction bases not matched to a gene: 7. The CDR3 spans 15 residues. From germline, CDR1 is LNHNV and CDR2 YYDKDF (reference sequence).

This chain connects TRBV29-1 to TRBJ1-5; D unclear. Looked up from germline, CDR1 is SQVTM and CDR2 is ANQGSEA. CDR3 length: 12 amino acids. The V and J ends lost 4 bases and 3 bases respectively, with 7 bases between them. This CDR3 is CSVGEDNQPQHF. For the CDR3, the DNA is TGCAGCGTTGGGGAGGACAATCAGCCCCAGCATTTT.

V gene TRBV6-2 or TRBV6-3 combines with J gene TRBJ1-6; 10 bases map to TRBD1. The CDR3 sequence is 15 residues long. Germline V lookup: CDR1 MNHEY, CDR2 SVGEGT. J gave up 8 bases and V 3 bases, and 4 bases lay outside the gene matches. CDR3 coding DNA: TGTGCCAGCAGTTATACCGGGACAGGGGATTCACCCCTCCACTTT. Its translation is CASSYTGTGDSPLHF.

This chain links TRBV25-1 with TRBJ1-4, with D unresolved. V was cut by 7 bases and J by 4 bases, with 13 bases left in between. The CDR3 extends over 14 amino acids. CDR1 and CDR2 (germline): MGHDK, SYGVNS. CDR3 protein: CASKPLAGNEKLFF. The CDR3 DNA follows: TGTGCCAGCAAACCCCTTGCGGGTAATGAAAAACTGTTTTTT.

The CDR3 loop reads CAISESLTSGDNEQFF. CDR3 sequence (DNA): TGTGCCATCAGTGAGTCGTTGACTAGCGGGGACAATGAGCAGTTCTTC. The chain joins TRBV10-3 to TRBJ2-1; 11 nucleotides match TRBD2. Per germline, CDR1 ENHRY and CDR2 SYGVKD. Trimming cost V 0 bases and J 5 bases; bases outside gene matches: 3. The CDR3 is made up of 16 amino acids.

This rearrangement joins TRBV29-1 to TRBJ2-7; tentative D call: TRBD2 (6 bases). V lost 4 bases to trimming and J lost 7 bases, with 14 bases between them. CDR1 is SQVTM and CDR2 is ANQGSEA in the germline V gene. The CDR3 totals 12 residues. The CDR3 nucleotides are TGCAGCGTTGCTGAGACTAGAGATGAGCAGTACTTC. The encoded protein is CSVAETRDEQYF.

The rearrangement uses TRBV25-1 and TRBJ1-5; 8 bases are shared with TRBD1. The germline V gene encodes CDR1 MGHDK and CDR2 SYGVNS. Trimming took 3 bases from V and 2 from J; bases not matched to a gene: 6. The CDR3 loop spans 16 amino acids. CDR3 sequence (DNA): TGTGCCAGCAGTGAGTCAGGGGGCATGGGCAATCAGCCCCAGCATTTT. The encoded protein is CASSESGGMGNQPQHF.

This clone was found once. The rearrangement links TRBV6-6 to TRBJ1-1; no reliable D call. The CDR3 has 13 residues. The germline V gene has CDR1 MNHNY and CDR2 SVGAGI (reference sequence). The V and J ends lost 5 bases and 1 base respectively, with 8 bases between them. CDR3 coding DNA: TGTGCCAGCAGTCCGGTTACGAACACTGAAGCTTTCTTT. Residues: CASSPVTNTEAFF.

The rearrangement uses TRBV29-1 and TRBJ2-7, with no clear D. V lost 4 bases and J 0 bases, leaving 7 bases between the germline ends. From germline, CDR1 is SQVTM and CDR2 ANQGSEA. The CDR3 has 12 residues. CDR3 sequence: CSVVFGSYEQYF. The CDR3 nucleotides are TGCAGCGTTGTGTTCGGCTCCTACGAGCAGTACTTC.